This TCR beta chain was documented in a study of shared clonotypes between healthy human individuals. V was clipped by 5 bases and J by 2 bases, with 9 bases between them. CDR1 and CDR2 (germline): SGHTA, FQGNSA. The CDR3 has 14 residues. Splitting of each subset's genomic DNA was done evenly across several immunoSEQ plates. Clones were read by immunoSEQ multiplex PCR, and TCRdb kept only the in-frame ones, dropping some. The sample lists around 980,000 clones; 75% to 80% were seen once. The V and J genes are TRBV7-2 and TRBJ2-2, with a weak D call TRBD1 (6 bases). The clonotype comes from a man younger than 35 in good health. Some clones in this sample may be carry-over from other donors' samples. Sample: memory CD4+ T cells from PBMCs. Documented subset: CD45RA-negative fraction. The chain's CDR3 is CASSRGHNTGELFF. In nucleotides, the CDR3 is TGTGCCAGCAGCCGGGGACACAACACCGGGGAGCTGTTTTTT. Complete variable domain (other parts from reference TRBV7-2 and TRBJ2-2): GAGVSQSPSNKVTEKGKDVELRCDPISGHTALYWYRQSLGQGLEFLIYFQGNSAPDKSGLPSDRFSAERTGGSVSTLTIQRTQQEDSAVYLCASSRGHNTGELFFGEGSRLTVL.